These 7 T cell receptor beta chains originate from one sample sequenced in a study of T cell responses to AZD1222 COVID-19 vaccine. Profiled with immunoSEQ multiplex PCR; TCRdb holds only in-frame clones, not every one. The table shows under 110,000 clones, with 90% occurring only once. Here the sequenced sample was peripheral blood, taken on day 0 of AZD1222 vaccination. The receptors were gathered from an adult in good health.

The sample holds a few counts of this clone. The gene calls are TRBV5-1 and TRBJ1-1; perhaps TRBD1 as D (6 bases). The CDR3 covers 14 residues. Germline V gene sequence: CDR1 SGHRS, CDR2 YFSETQ. V was cut by 2 bases and J by 2 bases, with 10 bases left in between. The CDR3 DNA follows: TGCGCCAGCAGCTTCCAGGGGCTTAACACTGAAGCTTTCTTT. Protein: CASSFQGLNTEAFF.

CDR3 sequence (DNA): TGTGCCAGCAGTGAACAGGGTCAGGGCTACACCTTC. It is translated as CASSEQGQGYTF. This chain connects TRBV6-1 to TRBJ1-2; D may be TRBD1 (5 bases). CDR1 MNHNS and CDR2 SASEGT come from the germline V gene. The ends were cut back, 2 bases at V and 8 bases at J, with 9 bases in the middle. The CDR3 loop spans 12 amino acids.

This rearrangement joins TRBV7-8 to TRBJ2-7; TRBD1 or TRBD2 may be the D gene (5 bases each). CDR3 length: 13 amino acids. Germline V lookup: CDR1 SGHVS, CDR2 FQNEAQ. V gave up 6 bases and J gave up 4 bases, with 13 bases separating them. CDR3 sequence: CASSSGAQYEQYF. Written as DNA, the CDR3 is TGTGCCAGCAGTTCCGGGGCCCAATACGAGCAGTACTTC.

The sample holds a few counts of this clone. This rearrangement joins TRBV6-4 to TRBJ1-1, with D hard to call. CDR1 is MRHNA, CDR2 SNTAGT, per germline. Trimming shortened V by 0 bases and J by 3 bases, and 11 bases separated the two germline ends. The CDR3 is made up of 15 amino acids. CDR3 protein: CASSDSPFGDTEAFF. CDR3 sequence (DNA): TGTGCCAGCAGTGACTCGCCATTTGGGGACACTGAAGCTTTCTTT.

The chain links TRBV6-1 to TRBJ2-1; D may match TRBD1 or TRBD2 (5 bases each). Trimming took off 8 bases at V and 5 bases at J, with 16 bases between the two ends. The CDR3 is 14 amino acids. Per the germline V gene, CDR1 is MNHNS and CDR2 is SASEGT. CDR3 coding DNA: TGTGCCAGCTCAACCCGGGACGCAAACAATGAGCAGTTCTTC. It translates to CASSTRDANNEQFF.

CDR3 amino acids: CASTPASGTQYF. The DNA for the CDR3 is TGTGCCAGCACGCCCGCGAGCGGTACGCAGTATTTT. The chain joins TRBV14 to TRBJ2-3; TRBD2 might be the D (5 bases). Germline V gives CDR1 SGHDN, CDR2 FVKESK. The CDR3 spans 12 residues. The V end lost 7 bases, the J end lost 8 bases, and 13 bases lay between the germline ends.

This chain links TRBV10-2 with TRBJ2-1; 7 bases map to TRBD2. Germline V gives CDR1 WSHSY, CDR2 SAAADI. The ends lost 6 bases at V and 7 bases at J; junction bases unmatched: 9. The CDR3 extends over 14 amino acids. CDR3 sequence (DNA): TGCGCCAGCAGGCGGGGGACTCAGTGGAATGAGCAGTTCTTC. It yields the protein CASRRGTQWNEQFF.